This is a list of T cell receptor beta chains from one sample in a study of beta chain features in type 1 diabetes. Measured with immunoSEQ multiplex PCR; TCRdb has only the in-frame clones, and not every one. Here the sample spans 150,000 to 190,000 clones, 7.5% to 10% being singletons. Material for sequencing was central memory CD4+ T cells from blood. The source is a man aged 18 to 30 in good health. Both conserved end residues are part of each CDR3. A D gene is named only where the DNA matches it firmly. A clone size is listed for some rows: how often the clone was seen (once, few, many), or a class if it is expanded.

j_gene	d_gene	v_gene	abundance	CDR3aa	CDR3nt
TRBJ2-2	TRBD2	TRBV2	-	CASSEEGGRAYTGELFF	TGTGCCAGCAGCGAAGAGGGCGGGAGGGCCTACACCGGGGAGCTGTTTTTT
TRBJ1-5	-	TRBV4-2	few	CASSQETGSNQPQHF	TGTGCCAGCAGCCAAGAGACAGGATCAAATCAGCCCCAGCATTTT
TRBJ1-2	-	TRBV5-1	-	CASSLGGGGSNYGYTF	TGCGCCAGCAGCTTGGGAGGTGGGGGCTCCAACTATGGCTACACCTTC
TRBJ2-1	TRBD1	TRBV9	few	CASSVADRGGYNEQFF	TGTGCCAGCAGCGTAGCTGACAGGGGAGGCTACAATGAGCAGTTCTTC
TRBJ1-5	TRBD1	TRBV5-1	-	CASSTGQGHQPQHF	TGCGCCAGCAGCACGGGACAGGGGCATCAGCCCCAGCATTTT
TRBJ2-3	TRBD1	TRBV5-6	-	CASSLRTGGTDTQYF	TGTGCCAGCAGCCTGAGGACAGGGGGGACAGATACGCAGTATTTT
TRBJ1-1	-	TRBV6-5	-	CASSRGGGGGNEAFF	TGTGCCAGCAGTCGCGGGGGTGGGGGAGGTAATGAAGCTTTCTTT
TRBJ2-1	TRBD2	TRBV7-2	-	CASSLGTSGEQFF	TGTGCCAGCAGCCTTGGGACTAGCGGGGAGCAGTTCTTC
TRBJ2-7	-	TRBV29-1	few	CSVQTLEEQYF	TGCAGCGTCCAGACGCTGGAGGAGCAGTACTTC
TRBJ1-3	-	TRBV7-9	-	CASSFRGANTIYF	TGTGCCAGCAGCTTCAGGGGTGCAAACACCATATATTTT
TRBJ2-7	TRBD2	TRBV9	-	CASSVGTSGSYEQYF	TGTGCCAGCAGCGTAGGGACTAGCGGATCCTACGAGCAGTACTTC
TRBJ2-1	TRBD2	TRBV7-2	-	CASSLDPSGNEQFF	TGTGCCAGCAGCTTAGATCCTAGCGGCAATGAGCAGTTCTTC
TRBJ2-7	TRBD2	TRBV18	-	CASSISGTYEQYF	TGTGCCAGCTCGATTAGCGGGACCTACGAGCAGTACTTC
TRBJ1-3	TRBD1	TRBV7-7	few	CASSRDRGDTIYF	TGTGCCAGCAGCCGCGACAGGGGGGACACCATATATTTT
TRBJ2-7	-	TRBV6-6	-	CASTLGTGTYEQYF	TGTGCCAGCACCCTGGGGACTGGGACCTACGAGCAGTACTTC
TRBJ2-3	-	TRBV7-2	-	CASSLEGRVGPTSTDTQYF	TGTGCCAGCAGCTTAGAAGGCAGGGTTGGCCCAACTAGCACAGATACGCAGTATTTT
TRBJ2-3	TRBD2	TRBV5-4	few	CASSLAIAGGNTQYF	TGTGCCAGCAGCTTGGCCATAGCGGGGGGGAATACGCAGTATTTT
TRBJ1-2	-	TRBV14	-	CASSPNREGYTF	TGTGCCAGCAGCCCCAACAGGGAAGGCTACACCTTC
TRBJ1-1	-	TRBV28	-	CASSFTRVSLNTEAFF	TGTGCCAGCAGTTTTACGAGGGTTTCGTTGAACACTGAAGCTTTCTTT
TRBJ1-2	-	TRBV29-1	many	CSVVRGDGYGYTF	TGCAGCGTTGTTCGGGGGGATGGCTATGGCTACACCTTC
TRBJ2-7	TRBD2	TRBV28	-	CASSLSTISGTFEQYF	TGTGCCAGCAGTTTATCGACGATTAGCGGGACTTTCGAGCAGTACTTC
TRBJ1-2	-	TRBV14	-	CASSQVGQDNYGYTF	TGTGCCAGCAGCCAAGTGGGGCAGGATAACTATGGCTACACCTTC
TRBJ2-3	-	TRBV7-2	many	CASSPPTAGAHTDTQYF	TGTGCCAGCAGCCCCCCTACGGCGGGGGCTCACACAGATACGCAGTATTTT
TRBJ1-2	-	TRBV13	many	CASSPTRGVYGYTF	TGTGCCAGCAGCCCTACTCGGGGGGTCTATGGCTACACCTTC
TRBJ2-1	TRBD2	TRBV18	many	CASSPQVSGRGNEQFF	TGTGCCAGCTCACCACAGGTCAGCGGGAGGGGCAATGAGCAGTTCTTC
TRBJ1-5	TRBD1	TRBV7-6	-	CASSVQGGQPQHF	TGTGCCAGCAGCGTACAGGGGGGTCAGCCCCAGCATTTT
TRBJ2-1	-	TRBV6-6	-	CASSYSRVYNEQFF	TGTGCCAGCAGTTACTCCCGGGTCTACAATGAGCAGTTCTTC
TRBJ2-5	TRBD1	TRBV25-1	many	CASSGEQGVTETQYF	TGTGCCAGCAGTGGAGAGCAGGGGGTAACGGAGACCCAGTACTTC
TRBJ2-3	-	TRBV20-1	few	CSANELRQQYF	TGCAGTGCTAACGAGCTGAGACAGCAGTATTTT
TRBJ2-1	TRBD2	TRBV7-2	few	CASLELAGAHEQFF	TGTGCCAGCCTCGAACTAGCGGGGGCGCATGAGCAGTTCTTC
TRBJ2-7	-	TRBV7-2	many	CASSFSSYEQYF	TGTGCCAGCAGTTTTAGCTCCTACGAGCAGTACTTC
TRBJ2-7	-	TRBV7-2	-	CASSLAFQGRDEQYF	TGTGCCAGCAGCTTAGCGTTTCAGGGGCGTGACGAGCAGTACTTC
TRBJ1-5	TRBD1	TRBV6-4	few	CASSPIQGEQPQHF	TGTGCCAGCAGTCCCATACAGGGGGAACAGCCCCAGCATTTT
TRBJ2-1	TRBD1	TRBV28	-	CASSLGQGAVNEQFF	TGTGCCAGCAGTTTAGGTCAGGGGGCGGTCAATGAGCAGTTCTTC
TRBJ1-1	TRBD1	TRBV7-9	many	CASSTSGGRTEAFF	TGTGCCAGCAGCACGTCAGGGGGACGAACTGAAGCTTTCTTT
TRBJ2-5	-	TRBV7-9	-	CASSLKDSRETQYF	TGTGCCAGCAGCTTAAAGGACAGTAGGGAGACCCAGTACTTC
TRBJ1-1	-	TRBV29-1	-	CSVEDPGHTEAFF	TGCAGCGTTGAAGATCCAGGGCACACTGAAGCTTTCTTT
TRBJ2-3	-	TRBV28	medium-sized	CASSSSVDTQYF	TGTGCCAGCAGTTCTAGCGTAGATACGCAGTATTTT
TRBJ1-3	-	TRBV9	many	CASSLPGQVETIYF	TGTGCCAGCAGCCTCCCGGGACAAGTTGAGACCATATATTTT
TRBJ1-2	-	TRBV28	-	CASSRGTFASNYGYTF	TGTGCCAGCAGTCGCGGGACTTTTGCCTCTAACTATGGCTACACCTTC
TRBJ2-5	-	TRBV7-2	few	CAGSPTSIGTQYF	TGTGCCGGGTCCCCTACTAGTATAGGGACCCAGTACTTC
TRBJ2-7	TRBD2	TRBV7-9	few	CASTPSASGSYEQYF	TGTGCCAGCACCCCGTCCGCTAGCGGGTCCTACGAGCAGTACTTC
TRBJ2-3	TRBD2	TRBV7-2	-	CASSLDSGRGAAQYF	TGTGCCAGCAGCTTAGATAGCGGGAGGGGGGCGGCGCAGTATTTT
TRBJ2-1	TRBD2	TRBV5-1	few	CASSLTGGPYNEQFF	TGCGCCAGCAGCTTGACGGGAGGGCCGTACAATGAGCAGTTCTTC
TRBJ1-4	-	TRBV5-1	-	CASRWEGEKLFF	TGCGCCAGCAGGTGGGAGGGTGAAAAACTGTTTTTT
TRBJ1-2	-	TRBV5-4	-	CASSQEGGGYGYTF	TGTGCCAGCAGCCAAGAGGGGGGGGGCTATGGCTACACCTTC
TRBJ1-2	TRBD1	TRBV28	few	CASGDRNYGYTF	TGTGCCAGCGGGGACAGGAACTATGGCTACACCTTC
TRBJ2-5	-	TRBV7-2	-	CASSTDSNRPGRETQYF	TGTGCCAGCAGTACGGACTCCAACCGGCCGGGTAGAGAGACCCAGTACTTC
TRBJ1-4	TRBD1	TRBV30	-	CAWGQWTGPNEKLFF	TGTGCCTGGGGACAGTGGACAGGACCTAATGAAAAACTGTTTTTT
TRBJ1-2	TRBD1	TRBV30	many	CAWQGARGYGYTF	TGTGCCTGGCAGGGGGCTCGCGGCTATGGCTACACCTTC
TRBJ1-2	TRBD1	TRBV30	few	CAWSPETGLYGYTF	TGTGCCTGGAGTCCGGAGACAGGGCTCTATGGCTACACCTTC
TRBJ1-2	-	TRBV2	few	CASSAQGYGYTF	TGTGCCAGCAGTGCGCAGGGCTATGGCTACACCTTC
TRBJ2-5	TRBD1	TRBV4-3	few	CASSQEGQGGHSQYF	TGCGCCAGCAGCCAAGAGGGACAGGGGGGACATTCCCAGTACTTC
TRBJ2-1	TRBD2	TRBV5-4	few	CASSSAGGATYNEQFF	TGTGCCAGCAGCTCGGCCGGGGGGGCCACCTACAATGAGCAGTTCTTC
TRBJ2-2	-	TRBV5-1	few	CASSPFLNTGELFF	TGCGCCAGCAGCCCGTTCCTAAACACCGGGGAGCTGTTTTTT
TRBJ1-2	-	TRBV7-2	-	CASSLNVWESYTF	TGTGCCAGCAGCTTAAACGTTTGGGAGAGCTACACCTTC
TRBJ2-1	-	TRBV9	-	CASSSTGAHNEQFF	TGTGCCAGCAGCTCAACGGGAGCACACAATGAGCAGTTCTTC